This T cell receptor beta chain was recovered during a study of PD-1 blockade in classical Hodgkin lymphoma. Study-level background: Patients got intravenous nivolumab 3 mg/kg every 2 weeks.

On this clone itself: Antigen specificity is unknown.

Notes on the study in general: Whereas CD4+ TCR diversity had risen significantly by C4D1, CD8+ TCR diversity had not.

Time point indicated: cycle 4 day 1 (C4D1), after six to seven weeks of nivolumab. Relapse was seen in all patients after autologous stem cell transplantation, and brentuximab vedotin exposure was variable. Classification of best responses gave complete response, partial response or progressive disease. Germline CDR1 and CDR2: ENHRY and SYGVKD. V was cut by 2 bases and J by 6 bases, with 5 bases left in between. The CDR3 totals 11 residues. Data came from immunoSEQ multiplex PCR; TCRdb stores just in-frame clones and leaves some out. The table records 41,000 or so clones, 55% to 70% of them present only once.

The source is a human donor with classical Hodgkin lymphoma. The material sequenced was peripheral blood mononuclear cells (PBMCs), taken before the fourth cycle of nivolumab. This chain connects TRBV10-3 to TRBJ2-7; D is unclear. The CDR3 DNA sequence: TGTGCCATCAGTGAGGTGGGCGAGCAGTACTTC. Its translation: CAISEVGEQYF.